Shown below are 21 T cell receptor beta chains from a single sample sequenced in a study of cytomegalovirus exposure and HLA in healthy donors. The study ran its PCR with 60 Vbeta and 13 Jbeta primers. Profiling relied on immunoSEQ multiplex PCR, and the TCRdb table lists in-frame clones only, not all of them. Of 150,000 to 170,000 clones in the sample, 70% to 80% were seen once. The sequencing input was PBMCs. The origin of the receptors is a man aged 30 to 39 in good health and CMV-seronegative.

The chain joins TRBV7-6 to TRBJ2-7; the match to TRBD1 covers 7 bases. CDR3 length equals 13 residues. The V segment lost 5 bases and the J segment 5 bases; nucleotides outside the gene matches: 6. Germline V gene sequence: CDR1 SGHVS, CDR2 FNYEAQ. This chain's CDR3 is CASSPTGVHEQYF. CDR3 DNA sequence: TGTGCCAGCAGCCCCACAGGGGTCCACGAGCAGTACTTC.

The genes are TRBV28 and TRBJ1-5; D is undetermined. Trimming removed 3 bases from V and 6 bases from J, with 12 bases in between. From germline, CDR1 is MDHEN and CDR2 SYDVKM. CDR3 length: 14 residues. For the CDR3, the DNA is TGTGCCAGCAGTTTGCCTATGACGGGTCAGCCCCAGCATTTT. This codes for CASSLPMTGQPQHF.

The chain uses TRBV6-1 and TRBJ1-1; TRBD1 agrees at 7 bases. This CDR3 has 13 residues. Germline V gene lookup returns CDR1 MNHNS and CDR2 SASEGT. J gave up 8 bases and V 4 bases, and 7 bases lay outside the gene matches. CDR3 bases: TGTGCCAGCAGTGTACCGGGGACAGAAGAAGCTTTCTTT. As protein: CASSVPGTEEAFF.

This clone was picked up a small number of times. This rearrangement joins TRBV2 to TRBJ2-1; 8 bases line up with TRBD2. V shed 7 bases and J 6 bases; nucleotides not matched to a gene: 8. This CDR3 has 14 amino acids. CDR1 SNHLY and CDR2 FYNNEI come from the germline V gene. Written as DNA, the CDR3 is TGTGCCAGCATCCCAGGGACTAGGAGCAATGAGCAGTTCTTC. Encoded protein: CASIPGTRSNEQFF.

This chain connects TRBV19 to TRBJ1-1; D not resolved. The CDR3 sequence is 13 residues long. The germline V gene encodes CDR1 LNHDA and CDR2 SQIVND (reference sequence). Trimming removed 1 base from V and 1 base from J, with 4 bases in between. This CDR3 is CASSIGENTEAFF. CDR3 nucleotides: TGTGCCAGTAGTATAGGAGAGAACACTGAAGCTTTCTTT.

As concerns this clone: The junction does not match germline at one end; this may be a read error. This sequence joins TRBV7-9 and TRBJ2-5; possibly TRBD1 or TRBD2 for D (5 bases each). The CDR3 loop spans 12 amino acids. Germline CDR1 and CDR2: SEHNR and FQNEAQ (reference sequence). The CDR3 is CSSRENQETQYF. The CDR3 region has the DNA TGTTCCAGCAGGGAGAACCAAGAGACCCAGTACTTC.

The gene calls are TRBV4-2 and TRBJ2-7; possible D gene TRBD2, 7 bases. Germline lookup yields CDR1 LGHNA and CDR2 YNFKEQ. This CDR3 is 15 amino acids long. V shed 3 bases and J shed 3 bases, with 15 bases lying between them. The CDR3 DNA sequence: TGTGCCAGCAGCCAGCTTCGGGGGGCCCTCTACGAGCAGTACTTC. It translates to CASSQLRGALYEQYF.

V is TRBV6-1 and J is TRBJ1-5, with a tentative D call TRBD1 (5 bases). The CDR3 runs 13 residues. Germline loops: CDR1 MNHNS, CDR2 SASEGT. Trimming shortened V by 0 bases and J by 9 bases, and 9 bases separated the two germline ends. Here the CDR3 reads CASSEAGASPQHF. The DNA for the CDR3 is TGTGCCAGCAGTGAAGCTGGGGCTTCGCCCCAGCATTTT.

V gene TRBV4-3 combines with J gene TRBJ2-3; 9 nucleotides line up with TRBD2. CDR1 is LGHNA, CDR2 YSLEER, per germline. The CDR3 length is 17 residues. With 0 bases clipped from V and 4 bases from J, the junction kept 8 bases outside the gene matches. The CDR3 here is CASSQDAGGPFADTQYF. CDR3 DNA sequence: TGCGCCAGCAGCCAAGACGCGGGGGGGCCGTTTGCAGATACGCAGTATTTT.

This rearrangement joins TRBV5-4 to TRBJ1-1; 10 bases agree with TRBD1. Germline CDR1 reads SGHNT; CDR2 reads YYREEE (reference sequence). The CDR3 totals 16 residues. V dropped 4 bases and J dropped 1; count of bases not matched to a gene: 7. This chain's CDR3 is CASSPGTGAGNTEAFF. The CDR3 coding sequence is TGTGCCAGCAGCCCAGGGACAGGGGCCGGGAACACTGAAGCTTTCTTT.

The chain links TRBV19 to TRBJ1-1; 10 bases are shared with TRBD1. The CDR3 covers 13 residues. Germline V gene lookup returns CDR1 LNHDA and CDR2 SQIVND (reference sequence). Losses at the gene ends were 6 bases for V and 4 bases for J; bases not matched to a gene: 2. This CDR3 reads CASSRTGGTEAFF. CDR3 in DNA: TGTGCCAGTAGCAGGACAGGGGGCACTGAAGCTTTCTTT.

J is TRBJ2-7 and V is TRBV9; a possible D gene is TRBD1 (5 bases). The CDR3 runs 14 residues. CDR1 and CDR2 from the germline V gene are SGDLS and YYNGEE. Trimming removed 4 bases from V and 0 bases from J, with 11 bases in between. The CDR3 DNA reads TGTGCCAGCAGCCGACAGATGAGCTCCTACGAGCAGTACTTC. It translates to CASSRQMSSYEQYF.

The gene calls are TRBV9 and TRBJ2-5; a weak D match, TRBD2 (5 bases). The CDR3 is 16 residues long. CDR1 SGDLS and CDR2 YYNGEE come from the germline V gene. V was pared by 3 bases and J by 5 bases, with 20 bases between. This CDR3 is CASSGPGSTSGETQYF. The CDR3 coding sequence is TGTGCCAGCAGCGGACCGGGATCAACTTCGGGGGAGACCCAGTACTTC.

The chain recombines TRBV10-1 with TRBJ1-5, with 7 bases lining up with TRBD1. V lost 7 bases and J lost 0; bases outside the gene matches: 12. The germline CDR1 and CDR2 sequences are WNHNN and SYGVQD (reference sequence). This CDR3 region has 17 residues. CDR3 sequence: CASTPTGYLSSNQPQHF. CDR3 coding DNA: TGCGCCAGCACCCCGACAGGGTACCTGTCTAGCAATCAGCCCCAGCATTTT.

The CDR3 DNA reads TGTGCCAGCAGTTACTCGCCGGGGGGTGTCACAGATACGCAGTATTTT. Translating it yields CASSYSPGGVTDTQYF. The V call is TRBV6-5, the J call TRBJ2-3, with TRBD2 matching over 7 bases. The length of the CDR3 is 16 residues. Unmatched junction bases numbered 5, after V lost 0 bases and J lost 2 bases. In germline, CDR1 is MNHEY, CDR2 SVGAGI.

The J gene is TRBJ2-7, the V gene TRBV11-2; 10 nucleotides align to TRBD1. This CDR3 is built from 15 residues. V lost 5 bases, J lost 5 bases, and 9 bases stayed unmatched. Per germline, CDR1 SGHAT and CDR2 FQNNGV. CDR3 amino acids: CASSRPGQGFHEQYF. The DNA for the CDR3 is TGTGCCAGCAGCCGCCCGGGACAGGGGTTCCACGAGCAGTACTTC.

The gene calls are TRBV27 and TRBJ2-1, with a tentative D call TRBD1 (5 bases). The CDR3 is 16 amino acids. V dropped 5 bases and J dropped 0 bases, with 14 bases sitting between them. The germline gives CDR1 MNHEY, CDR2 SMNVEV (reference sequence). The CDR3 DNA reads TGTGCCAGCAGTCCGTCGGACACACTCTCCTACAATGAGCAGTTCTTC. This gives the protein CASSPSDTLSYNEQFF.

This clone was counted a few times. This chain links TRBV7-9 with TRBJ2-3; D not resolved. This CDR3 has 12 amino acids. The germline CDR1 and CDR2 sequences are SEHNR and FQNEAQ (reference sequence). V dropped 2 bases and J dropped 6 bases, with 6 bases sitting between them. The CDR3 loop is CASSLRVDTQYF. DNA for the CDR3: TGTGCCAGCAGCTTACGGGTGGATACGCAGTATTTT. Supplemented by reference TRBV7-9 and TRBJ2-3, the full variable domain reads DTGVSQNPRHKITKRGQNVTFRCDPISEHNRLYWYRQTLGQGPEFLTYFQNEAQLEKSRLLSDRFSAERPKGSFSTLEIQRTEQGDSAMYLCASSLRVDTQYFGPGTRLTVL.

The V and J genes are TRBV5-1 and TRBJ2-4, with 15 bases fitting TRBD2. This CDR3 is built from 16 residues. Germline V CDR1 and CDR2: SGHRS, YFSETQ. V shed 0 bases and J 7 bases; nucleotides not matched to a gene: 2. CDR3 sequence reads: CASSLGTSGGANIQYF. In nucleotides, the CDR3 is TGCGCCAGCAGCTTGGGGACTAGCGGGGGGGCCAACATTCAGTACTTC.

The rearrangement joins TRBV7-2 to TRBJ2-7, with 9 bases identical to TRBD1. Germline-derived CDR1 and CDR2 are SGHTA and FQGNSA. There are 16 residues in the CDR3. V trimming: 5 bases; J trimming: 7 bases; junction bases outside the gene matches: 15. CDR3 DNA: TGTGCCAGCAGCCTCGCCGGACAGGGGCGGTCTAGGGAGCAGTACTTC. It is translated as CASSLAGQGRSREQYF. Together with reference TRBV7-2 and TRBJ2-7, the CDR3 gives the full variable domain: GAGVSQSPSNKVTEKGKDVELRCDPISGHTALYWYRQSLGQGLEFLIYFQGNSAPDKSGLPSDRFSAERTGGSVSTLTIQRTQQEDSAVYLCASSLAGQGRSREQYFGPGTRLTVT.

The chain employs TRBV7-9 and TRBJ2-7, with 7 nucleotides matching TRBD1. The junction had 7 bases not matched to a gene; V was cut back by 1 base and J by 1 base. The CDR3 extends over 16 amino acids. Per germline, CDR1 SEHNR and CDR2 FQNEAQ (reference sequence). The CDR3 here is CASSLDRTGESYEQYF. The CDR3 nucleotides are TGTGCCAGCAGCTTAGATCGAACAGGGGAATCCTACGAGCAGTACTTC.